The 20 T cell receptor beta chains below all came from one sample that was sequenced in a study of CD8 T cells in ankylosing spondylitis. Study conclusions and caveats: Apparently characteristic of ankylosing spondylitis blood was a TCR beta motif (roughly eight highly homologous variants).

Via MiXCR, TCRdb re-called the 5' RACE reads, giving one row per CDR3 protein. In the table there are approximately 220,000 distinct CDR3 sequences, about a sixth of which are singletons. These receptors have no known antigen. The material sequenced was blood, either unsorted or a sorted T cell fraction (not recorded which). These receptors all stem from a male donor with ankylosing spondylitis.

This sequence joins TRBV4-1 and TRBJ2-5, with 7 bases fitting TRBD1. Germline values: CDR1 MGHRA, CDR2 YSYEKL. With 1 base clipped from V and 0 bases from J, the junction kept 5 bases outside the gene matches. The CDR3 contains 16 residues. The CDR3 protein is CASSQAPGTDQETQYF. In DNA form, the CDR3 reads TGCGCCAGCAGCCAAGCCCCCGGGACAGACCAAGAGACCCAGTACTTC.

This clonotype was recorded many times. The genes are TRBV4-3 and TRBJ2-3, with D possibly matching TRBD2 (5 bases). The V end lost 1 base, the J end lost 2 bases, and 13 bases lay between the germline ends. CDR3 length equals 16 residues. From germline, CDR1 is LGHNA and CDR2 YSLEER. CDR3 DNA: TGCGCCAGCAGCCAAGGAGAGGGTAGCCACACAGATACGCAGTATTTT. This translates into CASSQGEGSHTDTQYF.

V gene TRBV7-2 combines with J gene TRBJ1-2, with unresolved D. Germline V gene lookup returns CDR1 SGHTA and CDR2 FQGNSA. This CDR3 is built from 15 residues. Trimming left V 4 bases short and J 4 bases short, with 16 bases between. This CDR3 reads CASSSPGGEPYGYTF. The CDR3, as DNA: TGTGCCAGCAGCTCTCCAGGTGGGGAACCCTATGGCTACACCTTC.

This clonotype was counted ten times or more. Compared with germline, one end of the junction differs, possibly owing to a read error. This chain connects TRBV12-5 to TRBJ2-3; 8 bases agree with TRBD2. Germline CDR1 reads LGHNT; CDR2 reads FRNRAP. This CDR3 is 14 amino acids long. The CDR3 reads CASEAGLVADTQYF. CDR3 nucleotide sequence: TGTGCCAGTGAAGCGGGACTAGTAGCAGATACGCAGTATTTT.

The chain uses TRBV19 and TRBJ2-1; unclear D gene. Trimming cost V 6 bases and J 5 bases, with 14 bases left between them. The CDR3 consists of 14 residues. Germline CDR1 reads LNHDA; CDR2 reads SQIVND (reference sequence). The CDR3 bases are TGTGCCAGTAGGGCTCCTGCGCCAAACAATGAGCAGTTCTTC. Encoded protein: CASRAPAPNNEQFF. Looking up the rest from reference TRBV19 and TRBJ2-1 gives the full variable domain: DGGITQSPKYLFRKEGQNVTLSCEQNLNHDAMYWYRQDPGQGLRLIYYSQIVNDFQKGDIAEGYSVSREKKESFPLTVTSAQKNPTAFYLCASRAPAPNNEQFFGPGTRLTVL.

The CDR3 DNA sequence: TGTGCCAGCAGCAGGGGCCCCGGGGGGGGCACTGAAGCTTTCTTT. Translation: CASSRGPGGGTEAFF. The chain recombines TRBV6-2 or TRBV6-3 with TRBJ1-1, with TRBD1 as a possible D gene (6 bases). The CDR3 covers 15 residues. Germline V gives CDR1 MNHEY, CDR2 SVGEGT. The V end lost 6 bases, the J end lost 4 bases, and 18 bases lay between the germline ends.

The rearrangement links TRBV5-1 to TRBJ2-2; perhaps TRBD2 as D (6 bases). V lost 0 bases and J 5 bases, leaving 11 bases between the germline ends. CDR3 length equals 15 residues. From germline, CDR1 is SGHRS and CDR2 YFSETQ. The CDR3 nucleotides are TGCGCCAGCAGCTTGGAGTTTCGGGAGACCGGGGAGCTGTTTTTT. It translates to CASSLEFRETGELFF.

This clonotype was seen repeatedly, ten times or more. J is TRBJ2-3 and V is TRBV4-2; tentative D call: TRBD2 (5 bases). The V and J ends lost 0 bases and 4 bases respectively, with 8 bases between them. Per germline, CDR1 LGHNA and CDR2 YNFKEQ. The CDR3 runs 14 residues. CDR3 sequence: CASSQEASPDTQYF. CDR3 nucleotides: TGTGCCAGCAGCCAAGAGGCTAGCCCAGATACGCAGTATTTT.

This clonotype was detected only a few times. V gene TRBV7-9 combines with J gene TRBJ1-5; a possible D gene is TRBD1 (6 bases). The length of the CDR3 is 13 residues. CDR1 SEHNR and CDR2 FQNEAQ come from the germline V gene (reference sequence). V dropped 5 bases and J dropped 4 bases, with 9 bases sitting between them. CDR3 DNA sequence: TGTGCCAGCAGCCGGACAGATAATCAGCCCCAGCATTTT. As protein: CASSRTDNQPQHF.

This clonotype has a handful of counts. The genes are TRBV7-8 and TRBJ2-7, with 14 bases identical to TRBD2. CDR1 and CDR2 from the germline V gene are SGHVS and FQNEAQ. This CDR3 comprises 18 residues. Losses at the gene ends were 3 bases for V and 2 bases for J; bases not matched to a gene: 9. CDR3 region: CASSLAWTSGGPTYEQYF. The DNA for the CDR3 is TGTGCCAGCAGCTTGGCTTGGACTAGCGGGGGGCCTACCTACGAGCAGTACTTC.

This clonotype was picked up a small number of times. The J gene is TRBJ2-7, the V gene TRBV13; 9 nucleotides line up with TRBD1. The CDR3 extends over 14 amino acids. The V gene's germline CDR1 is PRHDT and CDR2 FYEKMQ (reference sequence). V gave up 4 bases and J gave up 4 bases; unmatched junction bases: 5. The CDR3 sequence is CASSSRQGGYEQYF. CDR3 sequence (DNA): TGTGCCAGCAGCTCGCGACAGGGGGGATACGAGCAGTACTTC.

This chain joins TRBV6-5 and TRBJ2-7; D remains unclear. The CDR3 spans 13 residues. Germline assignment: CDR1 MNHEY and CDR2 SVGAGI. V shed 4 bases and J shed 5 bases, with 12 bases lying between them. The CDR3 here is CASSSGPRDEQYF. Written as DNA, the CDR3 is TGTGCCAGCAGTTCGGGCCCAAGGGACGAGCAGTACTTC.

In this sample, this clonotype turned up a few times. The DNA of the CDR3 is TGCGCCAGCAGCCAAGACCGGGACTATACCAACACCGGGGAGCTGTTTTTT. The encoded protein is CASSQDRDYTNTGELFF. V usage is TRBV4-1 and J usage is TRBJ2-2, with TRBD2 matching 7 bases. The trim removed 0 bases at V and 2 bases at J, leaving 6 bases unmatched. Germline CDR1 is MGHRA and CDR2 is YSYEKL. CDR3 length equals 17 residues.

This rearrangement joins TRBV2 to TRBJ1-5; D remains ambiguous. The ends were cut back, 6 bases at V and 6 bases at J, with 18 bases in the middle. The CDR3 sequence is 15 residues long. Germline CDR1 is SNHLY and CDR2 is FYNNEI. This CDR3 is CASSRAEGYGQPQHF. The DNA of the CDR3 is TGTGCCAGCAGCCGCGCGGAAGGGTATGGTCAGCCCCAGCATTTT.

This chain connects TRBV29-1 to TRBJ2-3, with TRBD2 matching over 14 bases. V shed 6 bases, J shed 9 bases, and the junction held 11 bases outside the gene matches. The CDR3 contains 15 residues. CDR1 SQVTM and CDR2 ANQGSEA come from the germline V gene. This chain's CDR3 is CSVATQGLAGDTQYF. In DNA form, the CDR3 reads TGCAGCGTCGCGACCCAGGGACTAGCGGGAGACACGCAGTATTTT.

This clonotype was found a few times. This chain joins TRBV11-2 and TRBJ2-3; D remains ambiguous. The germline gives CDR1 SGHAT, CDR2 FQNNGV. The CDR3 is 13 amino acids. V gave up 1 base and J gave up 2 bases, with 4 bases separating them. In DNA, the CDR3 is TGTGCCAGCAGCTTAGCGGACACAGATACGCAGTATTTT. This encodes CASSLADTDTQYF.

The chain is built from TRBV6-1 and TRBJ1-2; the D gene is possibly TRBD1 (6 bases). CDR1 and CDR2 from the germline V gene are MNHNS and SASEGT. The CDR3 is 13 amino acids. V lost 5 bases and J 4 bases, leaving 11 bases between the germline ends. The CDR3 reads CASSQQGFYGYTF. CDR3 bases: TGTGCCAGCAGTCAACAGGGCTTCTATGGCTACACCTTC.

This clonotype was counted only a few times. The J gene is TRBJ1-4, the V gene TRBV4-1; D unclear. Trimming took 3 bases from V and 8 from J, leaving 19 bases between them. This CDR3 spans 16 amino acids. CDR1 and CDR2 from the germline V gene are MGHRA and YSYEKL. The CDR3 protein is CASSQTSGVPLEKLFF. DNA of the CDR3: TGCGCCAGCAGCCAGACCTCCGGGGTCCCCTTAGAAAAACTGTTTTTT.

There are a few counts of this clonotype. CDR3 bases: TGCGCCAGCAGCTGGACTAGCGGGAGTGAGATAGGTTTTGGGTTTGCAGAGACCCAGTACTTC. Protein product: CASSWTSGSEIGFGFAETQYF. This chain joins TRBV5-1 and TRBJ2-5, with TRBD2 matching over 13 bases. Per the germline V gene, CDR1 is SGHRS and CDR2 is YFSETQ. The CDR3 loop spans 21 amino acids. V was clipped by 3 bases and J by 4 bases; unmatched bases: 21.

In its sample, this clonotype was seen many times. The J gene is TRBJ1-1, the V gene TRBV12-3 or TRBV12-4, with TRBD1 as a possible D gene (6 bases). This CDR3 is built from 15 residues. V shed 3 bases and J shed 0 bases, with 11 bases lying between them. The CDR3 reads CASSLRGNMNTEAFF. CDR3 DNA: TGTGCCAGCAGTTTGAGGGGGAACATGAACACTGAAGCTTTCTTT.